The 25 T cell receptor beta chains listed next were all sequenced from one sample in a study of OX40 agonist ivuxolimab in advanced cancers. Measured with immunoSEQ multiplex PCR; TCRdb has only the in-frame clones, and not every one. This table holds approximately 89,000 clones, roughly 90% found once. This sample comprised CD4+ or CD8+ T cells sorted from blood, obtained in a trial of the OX40 agonist ivuxolimab. These receptors were obtained from an adult with an advanced solid tumor such as melanoma, head and neck, liver or kidney cancer.

The rearrangement uses TRBV7-2 and TRBJ2-1, with a tentative D call TRBD2 (6 bases). V gave up 3 bases and J gave up 1 base, with 10 bases separating them. The CDR3 contains 15 residues. CDR1 and CDR2 from the germline V gene are SGHTA and FQGNSA. CDR3 sequence: CASSFSAGSYNEQFF. The DNA of the CDR3 is TGTGCCAGCAGCTTTTCGGCGGGGTCCTACAATGAGCAGTTCTTC.

This chain joins TRBV27 and TRBJ1-6; TRBD1 is a possible D gene (5 bases). The V and J ends lost 5 bases and 1 base respectively, with 6 bases between them. Germline CDR1 reads MNHEY; CDR2 reads SMNVEV (reference sequence). The CDR3 is 14 residues long. The CDR3 region has the DNA TGTGCCAGCAGTGGGGGGTCCTATAATTCACCCCTCCACTTT. Translating it yields CASSGGSYNSPLHF.

The gene calls are TRBV5-1 and TRBJ2-3; D gene unclear. Trimming shortened V by 2 bases and J by 0 bases, and 7 bases separated the two germline ends. Per germline, CDR1 SGHRS and CDR2 YFSETQ. CDR3 length: 14 residues. The CDR3 DNA is TGCGCCAGCAGCTTTTCAGGTAGCACAGATACGCAGTATTTT. Translated, it gives CASSFSGSTDTQYF.

V and J are TRBV6-5 and TRBJ1-2; D not resolved. Germline V gene data show CDR1 as MNHEY and CDR2 as SVGAGI. The CDR3 consists of 16 residues. V lost 0 bases, J lost 6 bases, and 17 bases lay in between. In DNA, the CDR3 is TGTGCCAGCAGTTACTCCTCAACGTACAAGGTGAATGGCTACACCTTC. This gives the protein CASSYSSTYKVNGYTF.

J is TRBJ2-1 and V is TRBV9, with 14 bases aligning to TRBD2. With 0 bases clipped from V and 8 bases from J, the junction kept 4 bases outside the gene matches. The V gene's germline CDR1 is SGDLS and CDR2 YYNGEE. This CDR3 is built from 16 residues. The CDR3 sequence: CASSVGRGLAGDEQFF. Here the CDR3 DNA reads TGTGCCAGCAGCGTAGGGAGGGGACTAGCGGGAGATGAGCAGTTCTTC.

This sequence joins TRBV28 and TRBJ1-1; D is undetermined. Germline V gene data show CDR1 as MDHEN and CDR2 as SYDVKM. Deletions cut 6 bases from V and 11 bases from J, with 10 bases between. This CDR3 is 10 amino acids long. CDR3 sequence reads: CASSGPRAFF. The CDR3 DNA sequence: TGTGCCAGCAGCGGGCCCCGGGCTTTCTTT.

This clone was detected only once. The rearrangement links TRBV2 to TRBJ2-7; 8 bases line up with TRBD1. V lost 6 bases to trimming and J lost 7 bases; unmatched junction nucleotides: 20. The germline V gene has CDR1 SNHLY and CDR2 FYNNEI. The CDR3 totals 17 residues. CDR3 sequence: CASRPGSTDRVSGEQYF. The CDR3 bases are TGTGCCAGCAGGCCTGGAAGCACGGACAGGGTCTCCGGGGAGCAGTACTTC.

This chain connects TRBV4-1 to TRBJ1-2, with unresolved D. Trimming removed 0 bases from V and 4 bases from J, with 9 bases in between. This CDR3 is 14 amino acids long. Germline loops: CDR1 MGHRA, CDR2 YSYEKL. The CDR3, as DNA: TGCGCCAGCAGCCAAGAGGGCAGCTCCTATGGCTACACCTTC. It specifies CASSQEGSSYGYTF.

This clone has a single count. The gene calls are TRBV7-3 and TRBJ2-3; perhaps TRBD2 as D (6 bases). Germline V gene lookup returns CDR1 SGHTA and CDR2 FQGTGA. The CDR3 extends over 16 amino acids. The ends were cut back, 2 bases at V and 1 base at J, with 13 bases in the middle. CDR3 sequence (DNA): TGTGCCAGCAGCTTAGGTAACAGCGGGCGCACAGATACGCAGTATTTT. This translates into CASSLGNSGRTDTQYF.

This chain connects TRBV7-2 to TRBJ1-1, with 10 bases aligning to TRBD1. CDR1 SGHTA and CDR2 FQGNSA come from the germline V gene. The CDR3 extends over 14 amino acids. V was pared by 4 bases and J by 4 bases, with 3 bases of the junction left unmatched. This CDR3 is CASSSGQGITEAFF. CDR3 coding DNA: TGTGCCAGCAGCTCGGGACAGGGGATCACTGAAGCTTTCTTT.

The chain links TRBV6-5 to TRBJ2-7; D unclear. This CDR3 has 13 residues. CDR1 is MNHEY and CDR2 is SVGAGI in the germline V gene. Trimming stripped 5 bases from V and 2 bases from J, with 10 bases between. The CDR3 spells CASSRSIPYEQYF. Here the CDR3 DNA reads TGTGCCAGCAGTCGCAGTATACCCTACGAGCAGTACTTC.

V gene TRBV9 combines with J gene TRBJ2-2, with 9 bases identical to TRBD2. Per the germline V gene, CDR1 is SGDLS and CDR2 is YYNGEE. The J segment lost 4 bases and the V segment lost 0 bases, leaving 7 bases of the junction unmatched. The CDR3 totals 17 residues. The CDR3, as DNA: TGTGCCAGCAGCGTAGGCCCAAGCGGGGGGACCACCGGGGAGCTGTTTTTT. Translating gives CASSVGPSGGTTGELFF.

CDR3 sequence reads: CASREDTGNTEAFF. DNA for the CDR3: TGTGCCAGCAGAGAGGATACAGGAAACACTGAAGCTTTCTTT. J is TRBJ1-1 and V is TRBV6-6; D is possibly TRBD1 (5 bases). The CDR3 covers 14 residues. Trimming left V 6 bases short and J 2 bases short, with 13 bases between. Germline lookup yields CDR1 MNHNY and CDR2 SVGAGI (reference sequence).

CDR3 in amino acids: CASSPGGVGNSPLHF. The CDR3 region has the DNA TGTGCCAGCAGCCCAGGGGGGGTCGGCAATTCACCCCTCCACTTT. V gene TRBV9 combines with J gene TRBJ1-6; 7 nucleotides agree with TRBD1. Germline CDR1 reads SGDLS; CDR2 reads YYNGEE. The CDR3 covers 15 residues. With 4 bases clipped from V and 7 bases from J, the junction kept 8 bases outside the gene matches.

The J gene is TRBJ2-7, the V gene TRBV10-3; TRBD1 matches 12 bases. This CDR3 contains 15 residues. Germline V CDR1 and CDR2: ENHRY, SYGVKD. J gave up 5 bases and V 5 bases, and 7 bases lay outside the gene matches. The CDR3 is CAISYRGQGANEQYF. For the CDR3, the DNA is TGTGCCATCAGTTACAGGGGACAGGGGGCCAACGAGCAGTACTTC.

The chain carries TRBV7-2 and TRBJ1-5; no firm D call. CDR1 is SGHTA and CDR2 is FQGNSA in the germline V gene. V was shortened by 2 bases and J by 2 bases, with 10 bases between the two germline ends. The CDR3 loop spans 15 amino acids. The CDR3 loop is CASSLTGWGNQPQHF. For the CDR3, the DNA is TGTGCCAGCAGCTTAACGGGATGGGGCAATCAGCCCCAGCATTTT.

The table lists this clone with a few counts. The chain links TRBV11-2 to TRBJ2-7; TRBD1 is a possible D gene (5 bases). V dropped 5 bases and J dropped 3 bases, with 8 bases sitting between them. The CDR3 sequence is 12 residues long. The germline gives CDR1 SGHAT, CDR2 FQNNGV. The CDR3 here is CASSAQGYEQYF. The CDR3 coding sequence is TGTGCCAGCAGCGCCCAGGGCTACGAGCAGTACTTC.

CDR3 sequence: CATSKGLAGETDTQYF. CDR3 coding DNA: TGTGCCACCAGTAAAGGACTAGCGGGGGAAACAGATACGCAGTATTTT. The V and J genes are TRBV15 and TRBJ2-3, with 13 bases fitting TRBD2. The CDR3 is 16 residues long. With V trimmed by 6 bases and J by 3 bases, 6 bases remained unmatched. Looked up from germline, CDR1 is LNHNV and CDR2 is YYDKDF (reference sequence).

V usage is TRBV6-5 and J usage is TRBJ1-2, with TRBD1 matching 7 bases. Germline trimming cut 6 bases from V and 7 bases from J; bases unmatched to any gene: 14. From germline, CDR1 is MNHEY and CDR2 SVGAGI. The CDR3 has 15 amino acids. CDR3 region: CASRETGLRGIGYTF. Written as DNA, the CDR3 is TGTGCCAGCAGGGAGACAGGGTTGAGAGGCATTGGCTACACCTTC.

This rearrangement joins TRBV7-8 to TRBJ2-3; no clear D. Germline CDR1 and CDR2: SGHVS and FQNEAQ. V gave up 2 bases and J gave up 5 bases, with 17 bases separating them. This CDR3 has 16 residues. CDR3 in amino acids: CASSLSAGAGEDTQYF. In DNA, the CDR3 is TGTGCCAGCAGCTTAAGCGCTGGCGCTGGTGAAGATACGCAGTATTTT.

V usage is TRBV5-1 and J usage is TRBJ2-1, with D perhaps matching TRBD1 or TRBD2 (5 bases each). Germline V gene data show CDR1 as SGHRS and CDR2 as YFSETQ. This CDR3 is built from 16 residues. V dropped 4 bases and J dropped 0 bases, with 14 bases sitting between them. CDR3 protein: CASSTTGTVSYNEQFF. The CDR3 region has the DNA TGCGCCAGCAGCACCACCGGGACGGTCTCCTACAATGAGCAGTTCTTC.

This sequence joins TRBV27 and TRBJ2-5; either TRBD1 or TRBD2 may fit D (5 bases each). Germline-derived CDR1 and CDR2 are MNHEY and SMNVEV (reference sequence). Trimming took 3 bases from V and 5 from J, leaving 13 bases between them. The length of the CDR3 is 14 residues. CDR3 coding DNA: TGTGCCAGCAGTTTTCAGGGCGGGTGGGAGACCCAGTACTTC. Protein: CASSFQGGWETQYF.

J is TRBJ2-7 and V is TRBV5-1, with D perhaps TRBD1 (6 bases). The CDR3 is 13 amino acids. Trimming left V 4 bases short and J 3 bases short, with 11 bases between. The germline V gene has CDR1 SGHRS and CDR2 YFSETQ. CDR3 sequence reads: CASSPGDLYEQYF. In nucleotides, the CDR3 is TGCGCCAGCAGCCCAGGGGATCTCTACGAGCAGTACTTC.

The rearrangement uses TRBV19 and TRBJ2-1; 7 positions agree with TRBD1. Germline V gene lookup returns CDR1 LNHDA and CDR2 SQIVND (reference sequence). V lost 5 bases and J lost 0; bases outside the gene matches: 4. CDR3 size: 15 residues. CDR3 in amino acids: CASSPAGGSYNEQFF. CDR3 bases: TGTGCCAGTAGTCCCGCAGGGGGCTCCTACAATGAGCAGTTCTTC. The whole variable domain, remainder taken from reference TRBV19 and TRBJ2-1, is DGGITQSPKYLFRKEGQNVTLSCEQNLNHDAMYWYRQDPGQGLRLIYYSQIVNDFQKGDIAEGYSVSREKKESFPLTVTSAQKNPTAFYLCASSPAGGSYNEQFFGPGTRLTVL.

The chain uses TRBV4-3 and TRBJ1-1; D call uncertain. Germline V gene lookup returns CDR1 LGHNA and CDR2 YSLEER. The CDR3 runs to 15 residues. With 1 base removed from V and 3 bases from J, the gap between germline ends came to 12 bases. The CDR3 reads CASSQAGRGDTEAFF. The DNA of the CDR3 is TGCGCCAGCAGCCAAGCCGGGCGGGGAGACACTGAAGCTTTCTTT.